This T cell receptor beta chain was captured by sequencing in a study of post-analysis software for immune sequencing data. About the research overall: The patients showed relapsing-remitting, secondary progressive and progressive-relapsing multiple sclerosis courses.

CDR1 and CDR2 (germline): MNHNS, SASEGT. CDR3 length equals 18 residues. Trimming removed 5 bases from V and 3 bases from J, with 25 bases in between. The study's findings and limits: Five or six TRBV segments appeared more often in patients than in controls, and TRBV5-6, TRBV5-1 and TRBV20-1 were among these. Under the F measure, samples that were prepared in one batch clustered strongly together. Significantly decreased normalized Chao1 diversity was recorded for multiple sclerosis patients relative to controls.

The authors incorporated unique molecular identifiers into the TCR beta cDNA libraries. Hundreds of thousands of cDNA molecules came from about 1 to 10 million T cells. MiXCR was run by TCRdb on the PCR reads, yielding one entry per CDR3 protein. Counted here are about 540,000 distinct CDR3 sequences, less than 40% occurring once; the ten biggest clones make up approximately 6%. Turning to this clonotype: The antigen remains undetermined.

This clonotype was obtained from a girl under 18 with multiple sclerosis. Source material: blood. This rearrangement joins TRBV6-1 to TRBJ1-2; TRBD1 might be the D (5 bases). CDR3 coding DNA: TGTGCCAGCAGTCCAGGGAGATCGCATTTTGGAACTGACTATGGCTACACCTTC. Encoded protein: CASSPGRSHFGTDYGYTF.